Below, 10 T cell receptor beta chains from the same sample are listed, as sequenced in a study of cytomegalovirus exposure and HLA in healthy donors (dated by TCRdb to about 2017). Library preparation employed the immunoSEQ multiplex PCR assay. For the multiplex PCR, a mixture combining 60 forward primers for TCR Vbeta segments and 13 reverse primers for TCR Jbeta segments was used. TCRdb took over this immuneACCESS table, retaining in-frame rearrangements with V and J assigned. Such tables are incomplete; in checked studies, under half of the missing clones stem from an unresolved V gene, and the remainder is unexplained. The table for this sample lists over 110,000 clones; approximately 82% of them were counted only once. Roughly 10% of the sample comes from the top ten. What was sequenced was PBMCs. The receptors were sampled from an older woman in good health and CMV-seropositive.

The rearrangement uses TRBV6-5 and TRBJ1-1; 7 nucleotides match TRBD1. Germline V CDR1 and CDR2: MNHEY, SVGAGI. This CDR3 is 13 amino acids long. V was pared by 4 bases and J by 9 bases, with 8 bases of the junction left unmatched. This CDR3 is CASSSGQPAKAFF. CDR3 DNA: TGTGCCAGCAGTTCGGGACAGCCCGCAAAAGCTTTCTTT.

V gene TRBV11-2 combines with J gene TRBJ2-7; D may be TRBD2 (6 bases). The CDR3 totals 13 residues. CDR1 SGHAT and CDR2 FQNNGV come from the germline V gene. V was trimmed by 7 bases and J by 0 bases, leaving 10 bases between them. The CDR3 DNA follows: TGTGCCAGCATGGGACTTAGCTCCTACGAGCAGTACTTC. Its protein product is CASMGLSSYEQYF.

The chain carries TRBV28 and TRBJ1-1, with 7 positions matching TRBD1. V gave up 2 bases and J gave up 5 bases; unmatched junction bases: 8. This CDR3 spans 15 amino acids. Germline V gives CDR1 MDHEN, CDR2 SYDVKM. The CDR3: CASSLIQGLRTEAFF. The CDR3 nucleotides are TGTGCCAGCAGTTTAATACAGGGGTTGAGGACTGAAGCTTTCTTT. Full variable domain (missing parts from reference TRBV28 and TRBJ1-1): DVKVTQSSRYLVKRTGEKVFLECVQDMDHENMFWYRQDPGLGLRLIYFSYDVKMKEKGDIPEGYSVSREKKERFSLILESASTNQTSMYLCASSLIQGLRTEAFFGQGTRLTVV.

V usage is TRBV6-5 and J usage is TRBJ2-7; 8 bases are shared with TRBD1. Looked up from germline, CDR1 is MNHEY and CDR2 is SVGAGI. V lost 0 bases to trimming and J lost 5 bases; unmatched junction nucleotides: 6. This CDR3 spans 15 amino acids. The CDR3, as DNA: TGTGCCAGCAGTTACTCCTGGACAGGGTCCCACGAGCAGTACTTC. As protein: CASSYSWTGSHEQYF.

CDR3 loop: CASSQIAVSYNEQFF. DNA of the CDR3: TGCGCCAGCAGCCAAATAGCGGTTTCCTACAATGAGCAGTTCTTC. J is TRBJ2-1 and V is TRBV4-1; TRBD2 is a possible D gene (6 bases). CDR3 length equals 15 residues. Trimming cost V 2 bases and J 1 base, with 9 bases left between them. Per the germline V gene, CDR1 is MGHRA and CDR2 is YSYEKL.

The chain recombines TRBV14 with TRBJ1-3, with a weak D call TRBD1 (6 bases). The CDR3 totals 14 residues. V lost 5 bases to trimming and J lost 0 bases, with 8 bases between them. The germline V gene encodes CDR1 SGHDN and CDR2 FVKESK. In nucleotides, the CDR3 is TGTGCCAGCAGCAGACAGGTCTCTGGAAACACCATATATTTT. The encoded protein is CASSRQVSGNTIYF.

The chain links TRBV5-1 to TRBJ2-7; D is ambiguous. CDR3 size: 15 residues. Germline V CDR1 and CDR2: SGHRS, YFSETQ. Trimming left V 0 bases short and J 5 bases short, with 15 bases between. The CDR3 DNA reads TGCGCCAGCAGCTTGGGGTTCTCCCAGGTCGACGAGCAGTACTTC. Residues: CASSLGFSQVDEQYF.

The chain employs TRBV7-8 and TRBJ2-7, with D possibly matching TRBD2 (5 bases). This CDR3 has 13 amino acids. Per germline, CDR1 SGHVS and CDR2 FQNEAQ. Between the trimmed V and J ends, which lost 9 bases and 2 bases, there was a span of 14 bases. CDR3 in DNA: TGTGCCAGTTCCGGGAATTTTCCCTACGAGCAGTACTTC. The encoded protein is CASSGNFPYEQYF.

This sequence joins TRBV4-3 and TRBJ2-1; 8 nucleotides match TRBD2. V was clipped by 0 bases and J by 3 bases; unmatched bases: 4. CDR1 LGHNA and CDR2 YSLEER come from the germline V gene. CDR3 length: 16 amino acids. CDR3 bases: TGCGCCAGCAGCCAAGATTTCGGGGGGGGCTACAATGAGCAGTTCTTC. Translated: CASSQDFGGGYNEQFF.

The chain has TRBV9 and TRBJ2-1, with 10 bases matching TRBD2. Trimming took 0 bases from V and 5 from J; bases not matched to a gene: 5. Germline CDR1 is SGDLS and CDR2 is YYNGEE. The CDR3 extends over 16 amino acids. Written as DNA, the CDR3 is TGTGCCAGCAGCGTAGCTATCCTAGCGGGAGACAATGAGCAGTTCTTC. It translates to CASSVAILAGDNEQFF.